This T cell receptor (beta chain) was documented in a study of T cell changes during pregnancy in multiple sclerosis (dated by TCRdb to between 2018 and 2021). With respect to the entire study: The study looked at changes in the T cell repertoire across pregnancy in women with multiple sclerosis.

The protocol used for the library was the immunoSEQ multiplex PCR assay. TCRdb's version of the immuneACCESS table is confined to in-frame rearrangements and falls short of the full clone set. An unresolved V gene accounts for under half of the shortfall where checked; the remainder is of unknown origin. The sample table records approximately 94,000 clones; roughly 90% of these occur just once. The top ten clones comprise just under 2% of the sample. Spanning cysteine to phenylalanine, the CDR3 consists of 12 amino acids. Kept here is only the CDR3 DNA, which spans 36 bases and is read in frame from base 1. From a lookup of the germline V gene, CDR1 and CDR2 are SNHLY and FYNNEI. Trimming removed 11 bases from V and 2 bases from J, leaving 11 bases between the germline ends. On this clone: The antigen this receptor binds is unknown. No per-base quality is available; no much larger clone lies one base away.

The rearranged chain carries TRBV2 and TRBJ2-3, with TRBD1 tentatively as D gene (5 bases match). The receptor was derived from a female donor with multiple sclerosis, enrolled in a pregnancy study. Material: peripheral blood, obtained after pregnancy. The bases read TGTGCCCGGGCAGGGTACACAGATACGCAGTATTTT. It is translated as CARAGYTDTQYF.